This T cell receptor beta chain emerged from a study of OX40 agonist ivuxolimab in advanced cancers. Turning to the overall study: Ivuxolimab, which targeted the costimulatory receptor OX40 (CD134), was an agonistic, fully human IgG2 monoclonal antibody. Of the approximately 50 dose-escalation patients, hepatocellular carcinoma was present in around 19, melanoma in roughly 15, renal cell carcinoma in 9 and head and neck cancer in 9. The paper describes the monotherapy dose-escalation part (N = 52 patients) of the phase I trial of ivuxolimab. Intravenous ivuxolimab was administered to patients every 2 weeks at six dose levels: 0.01, 0.1, 0.3, 1.5, 3 and 10 mg/kg. Partial responses occurred in three dose-escalation patients: two with cutaneous melanoma and one with hepatocellular carcinoma. Peripheral TCRbeta sequencing was intended to test whether TCR sequence diversity was altered and clonal T-cell expansion was caused by ivuxolimab. Prior anti-PD-1, anti-PD-L1 or anti-CTLA-4 therapy was permitted, and checkpoint inhibitors had been received by about 37% of dose-escalation patients. In the dose-escalation cohort, over 65% of patients were male, and the mean age was approximately 55 years, with a range of about 23 to 85. General findings and caveats noted by the study authors: In partial responders in the 0.1-3.0 mg/kg groups, normalized peripheral clonal expansion was found to be among the lowest, especially among CD8+ T cells. The antigen specificity of the peripheral T cells that underwent clonal expansion was not determined. Clonal expansion of both CD4+ and CD8+ blood T cells was observed from baseline to week 6 at doses 0.1 to 3.0 mg/kg. Low levels of normalized T-cell clonal expansion were also seen in some patients who did not respond. After ivuxolimab, expanded clones were on average more numerous among CD8+ T cells than among CD4+ T cells.

Genomic DNA was isolated from the sorted cells so that the TCRbeta CDR3 region could be sequenced. The immunoSEQ Assay was used for sequencing of TCRbeta CDR3 regions. As stored in TCRdb, this immuneACCESS dataset retains in-frame rearrangements with V and J assigned. A fraction of the clones does not appear; measured against another copy, unresolved V genes explain less than half of the discrepancy, and the remainder lacks a known reason. For this sample there are some 60,000 clones; approximately 90% appear just once. 3.9% of the sample comes from the top ten. The CDR3, cysteine through phenylalanine, is 15 amino acids long. Of the read, only the CDR3 DNA is kept; its 45 bases are in frame from base 1. CDR1 and CDR2, looked up from the germline V gene (reference sequence), are SGHAT and FQDESV. V gives up 5 bases and J gives up 0 bases, and the segment between their germline ends measures 14 bases.

Patients with a history of autoimmune disease or receiving systemic immunosuppression were excluded from the trial. Peripheral blood for TCR sequencing was collected from all dose cohorts at baseline, on cycle 4 day 1, and on cycle 7 day 1. The samples were taken from a phase I, first-in-human, multicenter, open-label dose-escalation trial of ivuxolimab. Adults with locally advanced or metastatic melanoma, renal cell, hepatocellular, or head and neck squamous cell carcinoma were enrolled in the trial. CD4+ and CD8+ T cells were sorted separately from peripheral blood before TCR sequencing. With regard to this clone: There is no known antigen for this receptor. No much larger clone is present one base from it, and per-base qualities are unavailable.

This TCR was recovered from an adult with an advanced solid tumor such as melanoma, head and neck, liver or kidney cancer. The receptor chain draws on TRBV11-1 and TRBJ2-7, with no D gene named confidently. The source was CD4+ or CD8+ T cells sorted from blood, collected in a trial of the OX40 agonist ivuxolimab. The CDR3 reads CASSPLKESSYEQYF. In nucleotide form, the sequence is TGTGCCAGCAGCCCCCTGAAGGAAAGCTCCTACGAGCAGTACTTC.